This is a list of T cell receptor beta chains from one sample in a study of CD8+ T cells in alopecia areata. Assay: immunoSEQ multiplex PCR; the TCRdb copy retains only in-frame clones and omits some. The repertoire holds around 190,000 clones, with under 70% as singletons. The sequenced sample was CD4+ T cells sorted from blood, obtained at week 4, from a patient treated with tofacitinib. All receptors derive from a human donor with alopecia areata. Each CDR3 is given with its conserved first and last residue. A D gene is named only where the DNA matches it firmly. Expanded clones get a size class; other rows say once, few or many, or leave the size out.

- | - | TRBJ2-7 | TRBV23-1 | CASSQGGFDTTYEQYF | TGCGCCAGCAGTCAAGGAGGATTCGACACAACCTACGAGCAGTACTTC
TRBD2 | - | TRBJ2-3 | TRBV30 | CAWSAFSGLAGGTDTQYF | TGTGCCTGGAGTGCATTTTCCGGACTAGCGGGGGGAACAGATACGCAGTATTTT
TRBD2 | - | TRBJ2-1 | TRBV2 | CASGLAGGIDEQFF | TGTGCCAGCGGTCTGGCGGGGGGGATCGATGAGCAGTTCTTC
- | once | TRBJ1-5 | TRBV9 | CASSEEGESRQPQHF | TGTGCCAGCAGCGAGGAAGGGGAGTCGAGGCAGCCCCAGCATTTT
- | - | TRBJ2-1 | TRBV15 | CATSLSAYSYNEQFF | TGTGCCACCAGCCTGTCGGCCTACTCCTACAATGAGCAGTTCTTC
- | - | TRBJ1-3 | TRBV5-1 | CASRRAGDSSGNTIYF | TGCGCCAGCAGGCGGGCAGGGGATAGCTCTGGAAACACCATATATTTT
- | few | TRBJ1-4 | TRBV29-1 | CMGATNEKLFF | TGCATGGGTGCAACTAATGAAAAACTGTTTTTT
- | - | TRBJ1-2 | TRBV10-3 | CAIGPSNYGYTF | TGTGCCATCGGGCCTTCGAACTATGGCTACACCTTC
TRBD1 | - | TRBJ2-1 | TRBV2 | CASSGDSYNEQFF | TGTGCCAGCAGTGGGGACAGCTACAATGAGCAGTTCTTC
- | - | TRBJ2-7 | TRBV30 | CAWSVAYEQYF | TGTGCCTGGAGTGTGGCTTACGAGCAGTACTTC
- | - | TRBJ2-3 | TRBV5-4 | CASSQGGDLYTDTQYF | TGTGCCAGCAGCCAAGGCGGGGACTTGTACACAGATACGCAGTATTTT
- | - | TRBJ2-7 | TRBV6-5 | CASTSLLSYEQYF | TGTGCCAGCACCTCGCTTCTCTCCTACGAGCAGTACTTC
- | - | TRBJ2-3 | TRBV6-5 | CASSYDLTDTQYF | TGTGCCAGCAGTTATGACCTCACAGATACGCAGTATTTT
- | few | TRBJ1-2 | TRBV29-1 | CSVAGGGRNYGYTF | TGCAGCGTTGCCGGGGGGGGCAGAAACTATGGCTACACCTTC
- | - | TRBJ1-4 | TRBV29-1 | CSVLGWSLGEKLFF | TGCAGCGTTTTAGGATGGTCCCTCGGTGAAAAACTGTTTTTT
- | - | TRBJ1-4 | TRBV6-6 | CASSYLAGQKLFF | TGTGCCAGCAGTTACCTTGCAGGGCAGAAACTGTTTTTT
TRBD1 | - | TRBJ1-1 | TRBV5-4 | CASSIGQGNTEAFF | TGTGCCAGCAGCATCGGACAGGGTAACACTGAAGCTTTCTTT
TRBD2 | - | TRBJ2-4 | TRBV6-5 | CASSLAGPKNIQYF | TGTGCCAGCAGTTTAGCGGGGCCGAAAAACATTCAGTACTTC
- | - | TRBJ2-3 | TRBV18 | CASSPQEGTDTQYF | TGTGCCAGCTCACCTCAAGAGGGAACAGATACGCAGTATTTT
- | - | TRBJ2-5 | TRBV19 | CASSDLQGSGETQYF | TGTGCCAGTAGCGATCTCCAGGGATCTGGGGAGACCCAGTACTTC
- | once | TRBJ2-5 | TRBV5-1 | CASSTQETQYF | TGCGCCAGCAGCACGCAAGAGACCCAGTACTTC
- | few | TRBJ2-7 | TRBV27 | CASRGGDYEQYF | TGTGCCAGCAGGGGCGGAGACTACGAGCAGTACTTC
- | - | TRBJ1-1 | TRBV10-3 | CAIRGHQNTEAFF | TGTGCCATCAGAGGACACCAGAACACTGAAGCTTTCTTT
TRBD1 | - | TRBJ2-7 | TRBV7-2 | CASSTGVRYEQYF | TGTGCCAGCAGTACAGGGGTGAGATACGAGCAGTACTTC
TRBD1 | - | TRBJ1-2 | TRBV7-8 | CASSLSRQGANYGYTF | TGTGCCAGCAGCTTGTCGAGACAGGGTGCTAACTATGGCTACACCTTC
- | - | TRBJ2-7 | TRBV29-1 | CSVGGDGPPYEQYF | TGCAGCGTTGGGGGGGACGGACCTCCCTACGAGCAGTACTTC
- | - | TRBJ1-1 | TRBV5-1 | CASSLGPGLASTEAFF | TGCGCCAGCAGCTTGGGTCCAGGTCTCGCCTCTACTGAAGCTTTCTTT
- | few | TRBJ1-6 | TRBV6-5 | CASRRTLDSPLHF | TGTGCCAGCAGGAGGACACTCGATTCACCCCTCCACTTT
- | - | TRBJ2-1 | TRBV14 | CASSQDLGIIYNEQFF | TGTGCCAGCAGCCAAGATCTAGGTATAATCTACAATGAGCAGTTCTTC
TRBD1 | - | TRBJ1-2 | TRBV4-1 | CASSQSTGDGYTF | TGCGCCAGCAGCCAATCAACAGGGGACGGCTACACCTTC
- | few | TRBJ2-3 | TRBV7-2 | CASSVIPGQAYTDTQYF | TGTGCCAGCAGCGTCATCCCAGGCCAAGCCTACACAGATACGCAGTATTTT
- | - | TRBJ2-4 | TRBV4-3 | CASSQEGTRGAKNIQYF | TGCGCCAGCAGCCAAGAGGGAACTCGAGGGGCCAAAAACATTCAGTACTTC
- | - | TRBJ2-1 | TRBV19 | CASSITHRSYNEQFF | TGTGCCAGTAGTATCACCCACAGATCCTACAATGAGCAGTTCTTC
TRBD1 | - | TRBJ2-7 | TRBV11-3 | CASSYQGDSYYEQYF | TGTGCCAGCAGTTACCAGGGGGACAGCTACTACGAGCAGTACTTC
- | - | TRBJ2-4 | TRBV25-1 | CASSEFRKQYF | TGTGCCAGCAGTGAATTTCGCAAGCAGTACTTC
- | - | TRBJ1-1 | TRBV5-4 | CASSPSPNTEAFF | TGTGCCAGCAGCCCCTCCCCGAACACTGAAGCTTTCTTT
- | - | TRBJ2-1 | TRBV6-1 | CASSEAAAADEQFF | TGTGCCAGCAGTGAAGCGGCTGCCGCTGATGAGCAGTTCTTC
TRBD1 | - | TRBJ1-6 | TRBV30 | CAWKVSGGSPLHF | TGTGCCTGGAAGGTGTCAGGGGGCTCACCCCTCCACTTT